This T cell receptor beta chain was sequenced for a study of shared clonotypes between healthy human individuals. Overall study results and limits: Measured sharing among donors was expected to vary with sequencing depth.

On this clone: Its antigen is not identified.

Some clones are missing from TCRdb's copy, which holds only in-frame ones; the method was immunoSEQ multiplex PCR. The table lists some 1,100,000 clones, around 82% of them singletons. From germline, CDR1 is MNHNS and CDR2 SASEGT. The CDR3 contains 14 residues. Trimming took off 1 base at V and 7 bases at J, with 10 bases between the two ends. Specimen: memory CD4+ T cells from PBMCs. The subset: CD45RA-negative fraction. The source is a man between 18 and 35 years old in good health. Some clones in this sample may be carry-over from other donors' samples. This chain uses TRBV6-1 with TRBJ1-4, with D maybe TRBD1 (6 bases). CDR3 in amino acids: CASSEGGDTEKLFF. The DNA for the CDR3 is TGTGCCAGCAGTGAAGGGGGGGACACTGAAAAACTGTTTTTT.